The 30 T cell receptor beta chains below were found in one sample sequenced in a study of blood T cell repertoires in COVID-19. TCRdb keeps only in-frame clones here, not all; method: immunoSEQ multiplex PCR. The sample yields roughly 62,000 clones, about 88% seen once. Sequences were obtained from peripheral blood. The receptor source for this set is a man aged 65 to 85 with acute or convalescent COVID-19.

The sample holds a few counts of this clone. J is TRBJ1-3 and V is TRBV2; TRBD1 might be the D (5 bases). Germline assignment: CDR1 SNHLY and CDR2 FYNNEI. CDR3 length equals 15 residues. The ends were cut back, 0 bases at V and 3 bases at J, with 9 bases in the middle. The CDR3 is CASSEAGVSGNTIYF. CDR3 coding DNA: TGTGCCAGCAGTGAAGCAGGGGTCAGTGGAAACACCATATATTTT.

In DNA form, the CDR3 reads TGTGCCAGCAGTTCGACGGGACAGGTCTATGGCTACACCTTC. As protein: CASSSTGQVYGYTF. The V gene is TRBV2, the J gene TRBJ1-2; 8 bases line up with TRBD1. CDR1 SNHLY and CDR2 FYNNEI come from the germline V gene. Trimming at V came to 5 bases and at J to 4 bases, leaving 6 bases not matched to a gene. This CDR3 comprises 14 residues.

The chain joins TRBV5-5 to TRBJ2-3; tentative D call: TRBD1 (5 bases). V was pared by 1 base and J by 2 bases, with 14 bases between. The germline gives CDR1 SGHKS, CDR2 YYEKEE (reference sequence). This CDR3 spans 16 amino acids. CDR3 loop: CASSLSRDRLTDTQYF. The CDR3 DNA follows: TGTGCCAGCAGCTTGTCAAGAGACAGACTCACAGATACGCAGTATTTT.

The rearrangement links TRBV20-1 to TRBJ1-4; D call uncertain. The germline V gene has CDR1 DFQATT and CDR2 SNEGSKA (reference sequence). This CDR3 spans 14 amino acids. Trimming took off 3 bases at V and 7 bases at J, with 15 bases between the two ends. CDR3 sequence reads: CSASLGHQGEKLFF. DNA for the CDR3: TGCAGTGCTAGTCTGGGCCACCAAGGTGAAAAACTGTTTTTT.

The rearrangement links TRBV2 to TRBJ1-2; D gene unclear. The CDR3 spans 14 residues. V lost 4 bases to trimming and J lost 8 bases, with 17 bases between them. The germline gives CDR1 SNHLY, CDR2 FYNNEI. For the CDR3, the DNA is TGTGCCAGCAGTGCCACGACCAGTTTGGGCGGCTACACCTTC. Translated: CASSATTSLGGYTF.

The V gene is TRBV27, the J gene TRBJ2-7; 10 bases match TRBD2. The germline V gene has CDR1 MNHEY and CDR2 SMNVEV (reference sequence). The V segment lost 1 base and the J segment 1 base; nucleotides outside the gene matches: 4. The CDR3 totals 16 residues. CDR3 nucleotides: TGTGCCAGCAGTTTATACGTAGCGGGAGGATCCTACGAGCAGTACTTC. It yields the protein CASSLYVAGGSYEQYF.

In its sample, this clone was seen once. V usage is TRBV4-1 and J usage is TRBJ2-5; TRBD1 matches 11 bases. Germline CDR1 is MGHRA and CDR2 is YSYEKL. V shed 5 bases and J 5 bases; nucleotides not matched to a gene: 4. The CDR3 has 14 residues. The CDR3 protein is CASSFRDRGETQYF. The CDR3 region has the DNA TGCGCCAGCAGCTTTCGGGACAGGGGGGAGACCCAGTACTTC.

The V gene is TRBV3-1 (or the pseudogene TRBV3-2), the J gene TRBJ2-1; TRBD2 agrees at 10 bases. This CDR3 is built from 18 residues. Looked up from germline, CDR1 is LGHDT and CDR2 is YNNKEL (reference sequence). The J segment lost 0 bases and the V segment lost 1 base, leaving 6 bases of the junction unmatched. This chain's CDR3 is CASSQGVAGGHSYNEQFF. The CDR3 coding sequence is TGTGCCAGCAGCCAAGGAGTAGCGGGGGGCCACTCCTACAATGAGCAGTTCTTC.

The chain recombines TRBV24-1 with TRBJ2-7; D possibly corresponds to TRBD1 (6 bases). The CDR3 covers 13 residues. Germline V gene sequence: CDR1 KGHDR, CDR2 SFDVKD. V dropped 4 bases and J dropped 4 bases, with 10 bases sitting between them. As DNA, the CDR3 is TGTGCCACCAGTGACCAGGACAGTTACGAGCAGTACTTC. Amino acids: CATSDQDSYEQYF.

A note on this clone: One end of the junction varies from germline; a read error may be responsible. The genes are TRBV19 and TRBJ2-1; the match to TRBD1 covers 10 bases. Germline assignment: CDR1 LNHDA and CDR2 SQIVND (reference sequence). The CDR3 extends over 11 amino acids. This CDR3 reads CASSTGQGEIF. CDR3 bases: TGTGCCAGTAGTACAGGACAGGGGGAGATCTTC.

Within the sample, this clone is medium-sized (0.01 to 0.1%). V usage is TRBV7-2 and J usage is TRBJ2-7, with D tentatively TRBD2 (6 bases). The CDR3 contains 16 residues. Germline V gene sequence: CDR1 SGHTA, CDR2 FQGNSA. Trimming left V 5 bases short and J 2 bases short, with 19 bases between. In nucleotides, the CDR3 is TGTGCCAGCAGCCTTCTCCGGGGACTTAAGGCCTACGAGCAGTACTTC. Translating gives CASSLLRGLKAYEQYF. The whole variable domain, remainder taken from reference TRBV7-2 and TRBJ2-7, is GAGVSQSPSNKVTEKGKDVELRCDPISGHTALYWYRQSLGQGLEFLIYFQGNSAPDKSGLPSDRFSAERTGGSVSTLTIQRTQQEDSAVYLCASSLLRGLKAYEQYFGPGTRLTVT.

In its sample, this clone was seen a few times. This sample includes further DNA sequences coding for the same CDR3. The chain joins TRBV18 to TRBJ1-5, with a possible D match to TRBD1 (6 bases). Trimming took 3 bases from V and 0 from J, leaving 6 bases between them. Per germline, CDR1 KGHSH and CDR2 LQKENI. This CDR3 spans 14 amino acids. The DNA for the CDR3 is TGTGCCAGCTCACCGGACAGTAGCAATCAGCCCCAGCATTTT. It yields the protein CASSPDSSNQPQHF.

This clone was seen a handful of times. The chain links TRBV28 to TRBJ1-6, with D possibly being TRBD1 (5 bases). This CDR3 spans 15 amino acids. CDR1 is MDHEN and CDR2 is SYDVKM in the germline V gene. Trimming pared 4 bases from V and 8 bases from J, leaving 15 bases between. The CDR3 nucleotides read TGTGCCAGCAGTTCCGGGTCTTCAGGGCATTCACCCCTCCACTTT. This gives the protein CASSSGSSGHSPLHF.

This chain links TRBV11-2 with TRBJ1-4, with no clear D. The CDR3 runs 13 residues. Germline CDR1 reads SGHAT; CDR2 reads FQNNGV. The V gene lost 8 bases and the J gene lost 0 bases, with 7 bases spanning the gap. Here the CDR3 DNA reads TGTGCCAGCCGACGGGCAACTAATGAAAAACTGTTTTTT. It translates to CASRRATNEKLFF.

The chain employs TRBV25-1 and TRBJ2-7, with 8 bases lining up with TRBD2. The CDR3 has 16 amino acids. Germline V CDR1 and CDR2: MGHDK, SYGVNS. V lost 6 bases, J lost 0 bases, and 10 bases stayed unmatched. The CDR3 coding sequence is TGTGCCAGCAGCCAGAATGGAGCGGGGGACTCCTACGAGCAGTACTTC. Translation gives CASSQNGAGDSYEQYF.

The chain couples TRBV18 to TRBJ1-4; 10 positions agree with TRBD1. The CDR3 contains 12 residues. Germline V gene lookup returns CDR1 KGHSH and CDR2 LQKENI. With 8 bases clipped from V and 8 bases from J, the junction kept 2 bases outside the gene matches. Here the CDR3 reads CASRQGAEKLFF. As DNA, the CDR3 is TGTGCCAGCCGACAGGGGGCCGAAAAACTGTTTTTT.

This sequence joins TRBV7-2 and TRBJ1-1; D is unclear. Germline V gene lookup returns CDR1 SGHTA and CDR2 FQGNSA. This CDR3 region has 14 residues. Trimming took off 2 bases at V and 4 bases at J, with 11 bases between the two ends. The CDR3 nucleotides are TGTGCCAGCAGCTTATTCCAGAGAGGCACTGAAGCTTTCTTT. Its translation: CASSLFQRGTEAFF.

V gene TRBV2 combines with J gene TRBJ1-4; D is ambiguous. Germline-derived CDR1 and CDR2 are SNHLY and FYNNEI. Between the trimmed V and J ends, which lost 7 bases and 0 bases, there was a span of 12 bases. The CDR3 length is 15 residues. CDR3 sequence: CASMPGRATNEKLFF. The DNA of the CDR3 is TGTGCCAGCATGCCCGGGAGAGCAACTAATGAAAAACTGTTTTTT.

This clone showed up just once. V is TRBV2 and J is TRBJ2-7; 8 positions agree with TRBD1. Germline V lookup: CDR1 SNHLY, CDR2 FYNNEI. Germline trimming cut 8 bases from V and 4 bases from J; bases unmatched to any gene: 7. The CDR3 totals 13 residues. The CDR3 region has the DNA TGTGCCAGCTTGCCAGGGGGCTTTTACGAGCAGTACTTC. Translation gives CASLPGGFYEQYF.

A note on this clone: This is likely a read error, given that the CDR3 carries no conserved phenylalanine or tryptophan at its end. The DNA is left out, because the CDR3 cannot be placed on it with certainty; the CDR3 is given as TCRdb lists it. The rearrangement uses TRBV5-1 and TRBJ1-1; the table assigns TRBD1, which was not confirmed against the DNA. The CDR3 comprises 9 residues, both ends counted. Germline lookup yields CDR1 SGHRS and CDR2 YFSETQ. This CDR3 is CASSRGQGP.

J is TRBJ2-2 and V is TRBV27, with D perhaps matching TRBD2 (6 bases). CDR1 and CDR2 from the germline V gene are MNHEY and SMNVEV (reference sequence). The CDR3 is made up of 15 amino acids. V was cut by 6 bases and J by 4 bases, with 15 bases left in between. The CDR3 region has the DNA TGTGCCAGCAGCCACAGTACCGGGAGCACCGGGGAGCTGTTTTTT. Encoded protein: CASSHSTGSTGELFF.

The genes are TRBV4-1 and TRBJ1-2; D unresolved. The V end was cut by 0 bases, the J end by 4 bases, with 3 bases between. Germline loops: CDR1 MGHRA, CDR2 YSYEKL. The CDR3 is 12 residues long. The CDR3 region is CASSQDFYGYTF. In DNA form, the CDR3 reads TGCGCCAGCAGCCAAGACTTCTATGGCTACACCTTC.

This chain uses TRBV5-4 with TRBJ1-3; D is possibly TRBD1 (6 bases). Trimming cost V 4 bases and J 0 bases, with 20 bases left between them. This CDR3 contains 18 residues. Looked up from germline, CDR1 is SGHNT and CDR2 is YYREEE (reference sequence). CDR3 in amino acids: CASSLNPGVPLSGNTIYF. CDR3 nucleotides: TGTGCCAGCAGCCTCAACCCAGGGGTCCCCCTCTCTGGAAACACCATATATTTT.

This chain connects TRBV6-5 to TRBJ1-1, with D perhaps TRBD1 (5 bases). This CDR3 has 11 amino acids. CDR1 is MNHEY, CDR2 SVGAGI, per germline. In nucleotides, the CDR3 is TGTGAATCTCAGGGAGGCACTGAAGCTTTCTTT. It encodes CESQGGTEAFF.

The chain uses TRBV10-3 and TRBJ1-5, with D possibly matching TRBD1 (6 bases). Trimming left V 0 bases short and J 0 bases short, with 15 bases between. Germline V gene lookup returns CDR1 ENHRY and CDR2 SYGVKD. The CDR3 consists of 18 residues. The CDR3 DNA sequence: TGTGCCATCAGTGAGTCAGGGGGTGGAGCCTATAGCAATCAGCCCCAGCATTTT. Protein sequence: CAISESGGGAYSNQPQHF.

This chain joins TRBV5-1 and TRBJ2-7; 8 bases align to TRBD1. CDR1 and CDR2 (germline): SGHRS, YFSETQ. The CDR3 extends over 15 amino acids. V shed 3 bases and J 0 bases; nucleotides not matched to a gene: 5. CDR3 nucleotides: TGCGCCAGCAGCTCGACAGGGGACAGCTCCTACGAGCAGTACTTC. Translation gives CASSSTGDSSYEQYF.

V is TRBV11-3 and J is TRBJ2-1; TRBD1 matches at 8 bases. V lost 4 bases, J lost 8 bases, and 10 bases stayed unmatched. Germline CDR1 SGHNT, CDR2 YENEEA. This CDR3 has 15 residues. The CDR3 sequence: CASSSHQDRVYEQFF. DNA for the CDR3: TGTGCCAGCAGCTCCCATCAGGACAGGGTTTATGAGCAGTTCTTC.

J is TRBJ2-2 and V is TRBV7-9; D gene ambiguous. There are 14 residues in the CDR3. Per the germline V gene, CDR1 is SEHNR and CDR2 is FQNEAQ (reference sequence). Trimming shortened V by 1 base and J by 1 base, and 4 bases separated the two germline ends. Here the CDR3 reads CASSLGQNTGELFF. The CDR3 DNA reads TGTGCCAGCAGCTTAGGACAGAACACCGGGGAGCTGTTTTTT.

This clone was seen just once. The CDR3 loop is CASSLAPTGGGEKLFF. The DNA of the CDR3 is TGTGCCAGCAGCTTGGCCCCGACAGGGGGAGGTGAAAAACTGTTTTTT. The chain is built from TRBV5-4 and TRBJ1-4, with 9 bases identical to TRBD1. The V segment lost 0 bases and the J segment 7 bases; nucleotides outside the gene matches: 7. The length of the CDR3 is 16 residues. CDR1 SGHNT and CDR2 YYREEE come from the germline V gene (reference sequence). Drawing the rest from reference TRBV5-4 and TRBJ1-4, the complete variable domain is ETGVTQSPTHLIKTRGQQVTLRCSSQSGHNTVSWYQQALGQGPQFIFQYYREEENGRGNFPPRFSGLQFPNYSSELNVNALELDDSALYLCASSLAPTGGGEKLFFGSGTQLSVL.

The chain uses TRBV6-5 and TRBJ1-2, with 10 bases identical to TRBD1. The CDR3 covers 15 residues. Germline V gene data show CDR1 as MNHEY and CDR2 as SVGAGI. The V segment lost 5 bases and the J segment 8 bases; nucleotides outside the gene matches: 11. The CDR3 bases are TGTGCCAGCAGTACCCAGGACAGGGGGAGGTTAGGCTACACCTTC. Translation: CASSTQDRGRLGYTF.